The next 24 T cell receptor beta chains were all read from a single sample in a study of blood T cell repertoires in COVID-19. Only in-frame clones appear in the TCRdb table, and some are missing; sequencing was by immunoSEQ multiplex PCR. The sample lists some 97,000 clones, approximately 93% occurring once. The source material was peripheral blood. These TCRs come from a man in his forties or fifties with active COVID-19.

The chain employs TRBV4-2 and TRBJ1-1; tentatively, D is TRBD1 (6 bases). CDR1 is LGHNA and CDR2 is YNFKEQ in the germline V gene. There are 17 residues in the CDR3. V lost 2 bases and J lost 7, with 23 bases in between. CDR3 nucleotide sequence: TGTGCCAGCAGCCAAATCCGGGGGCGCGGGGGGGCGGGTGAAGCTTTCTTT. It encodes CASSQIRGRGGAGEAFF.

The rearrangement uses TRBV7-2 and TRBJ2-1, with 8 nucleotides matching TRBD2. CDR3 length: 17 residues. Trimming cost V 0 bases and J 3 bases; bases outside gene matches: 7. The germline V gene has CDR1 SGHTA and CDR2 FQGNSA. The CDR3 DNA reads as TGTGCCAGCAGCTTAGCGTCGGGGAGCGGGAGCTACAATGAGCAGTTCTTC. It translates to CASSLASGSGSYNEQFF.

This chain connects TRBV7-7 to TRBJ2-1; 14 nucleotides line up with TRBD2. The junction had 9 bases not matched to a gene; V was cut back by 5 bases and J by 6 bases. From germline, CDR1 is SSHAT and CDR2 FNYEAQ (reference sequence). The length of the CDR3 is 17 residues. CDR3 region: CASSPGLAGGMFNEQFF. For the CDR3, the DNA is TGTGCCAGCAGCCCCGGACTAGCGGGAGGTATGTTCAATGAGCAGTTCTTC.

The chain employs TRBV11-2 and TRBJ2-2; a weak D match, TRBD2 (6 bases). Germline values: CDR1 SGHAT, CDR2 FQNNGV. The CDR3 sequence is 19 residues long. V gave up 6 bases and J gave up 7 bases, with 30 bases separating them. DNA for the CDR3: TGTGCCAGCAGTACGAACTTGGGGCGGGGCGCTCGAGGGAGCGGGGAGCTGTTTTTT. It codes for CASSTNLGRGARGSGELFF.

The chain combines TRBV4-1 with TRBJ1-1, with D tentatively TRBD1 (6 bases). Trimming pared 0 bases from V and 0 bases from J, leaving 26 bases between. Germline loops: CDR1 MGHRA, CDR2 YSYEKL. The CDR3 totals 21 residues. The DNA for the CDR3 is TGCGCCAGCAGCCAAGATGTCTCCGCGCGCCCGAGCTGGGACATGAACACTGAAGCTTTCTTT. This gives the protein CASSQDVSARPSWDMNTEAFF.

This clone came up a few times. The rearrangement uses TRBV7-2 and TRBJ2-3, with D unclear. The CDR3 sequence is 16 residues long. Germline-derived CDR1 and CDR2 are SGHTA and FQGNSA. V shed 1 base and J shed 4 bases, with 15 bases lying between them. The CDR3 is CASSLGLSNRADTQYF. The CDR3, as DNA: TGTGCCAGCAGCTTAGGGTTATCGAATCGGGCAGATACGCAGTATTTT. Variable domain in full (rest from reference TRBV7-2 and TRBJ2-3): GAGVSQSPSNKVTEKGKDVELRCDPISGHTALYWYRQSLGQGLEFLIYFQGNSAPDKSGLPSDRFSAERTGGSVSTLTIQRTQQEDSAVYLCASSLGLSNRADTQYFGPGTRLTVL.

The V call is TRBV10-2, the J call TRBJ1-4; 7 bases are shared with TRBD1. This CDR3 is 15 amino acids long. Germline V lookup: CDR1 WSHSY, CDR2 SAAADI. The V segment lost 2 bases and the J segment 4 bases; nucleotides outside the gene matches: 4. In DNA, the CDR3 is TGCGCCAGCAGTGAGAGGGACAGCATTAATGAAAAACTGTTTTTT. Protein product: CASSERDSINEKLFF.

This clone showed up just once. V usage is TRBV29-1 and J usage is TRBJ2-3, with D possibly TRBD2 on 5 matching bases. The CDR3 extends over 18 amino acids. V lost 4 bases and J lost 5, with 28 bases in between. The germline gives CDR1 SQVTM, CDR2 ANQGSEA. CDR3 bases: TGCAGCGTTGCCCTTTGGGCAGGTTCCCTCGTCGGAGGAGATACGCAGTATTTT. This codes for CSVALWAGSLVGGDTQYF.

This chain uses TRBV9 with TRBJ1-1, with D uncertain. V dropped 2 bases and J dropped 0 bases, with 8 bases sitting between them. Germline CDR1 SGDLS, CDR2 YYNGEE. The CDR3 runs to 14 residues. The CDR3 sequence: CASSVTGMNTEAFF. The CDR3 bases are TGTGCCAGCAGCGTGACCGGGATGAACACTGAAGCTTTCTTT.

The rearrangement uses TRBV5-1 and TRBJ2-7; 9 bases line up with TRBD1. This CDR3 is 14 amino acids long. V gave up 0 bases and J gave up 3 bases; unmatched junction bases: 1. In germline, CDR1 is SGHRS, CDR2 YFSETQ. In DNA form, the CDR3 reads TGCGCCAGCAGCTTGGCGACAGGGGGCTACGAGCAGTACGTC. Protein: CASSLATGGYEQYV.

This clone was seen only once. This chain links TRBV7-2 with TRBJ2-3, with 7 bases lining up with TRBD1. This CDR3 has 15 residues. The ends lost 5 bases at V and 2 bases at J; junction bases unmatched: 7. Per germline, CDR1 SGHTA and CDR2 FQGNSA. The CDR3, as DNA: TGTGCCAGCAGCCCGGACAGGTCTTACACAGATACGCAGTATTTT. This gives the protein CASSPDRSYTDTQYF.

V and J are TRBV2 and TRBJ2-1; D remains unclear. This CDR3 contains 15 residues. With 6 bases removed from V and 6 bases from J, the gap between germline ends came to 18 bases. Germline lookup yields CDR1 SNHLY and CDR2 FYNNEI. CDR3 bases: TGTGCCAGCAGCCCCCCTCGCGGTCTTGGCAATGAGCAGTTCTTC. Translation: CASSPPRGLGNEQFF.

This clone was detected a few times. The chain links TRBV7-2 to TRBJ1-5, with D unresolved. CDR3 length: 16 amino acids. In germline, CDR1 is SGHTA, CDR2 FQGNSA. V gave up 2 bases and J gave up 2 bases, with 13 bases separating them. For the CDR3, the DNA is TGTGCCAGCAGCTTATTTTCCACCCAGGGCAATCAGCCCCAGCATTTT. This encodes CASSLFSTQGNQPQHF.

This sequence joins TRBV5-1 and TRBJ2-1; 10 positions agree with TRBD2. The CDR3 spans 16 residues. V shed 7 bases and J 10 bases; nucleotides not matched to a gene: 17. Germline lookup yields CDR1 SGHRS and CDR2 YFSETQ. The CDR3: CASYRLAGALVVEQFF. Here the CDR3 DNA reads TGCGCCAGCTACCGGCTAGCGGGGGCCCTCGTAGTAGAGCAGTTCTTC.

This clone has a single count. J is TRBJ2-2 and V is TRBV5-1; 10 nucleotides line up with TRBD1. The CDR3 length is 14 residues. V dropped 5 bases and J dropped 6; count of bases not matched to a gene: 4. Germline V gene data show CDR1 as SGHRS and CDR2 as YFSETQ. CDR3 residues: CASRADRGAGELFF. The CDR3 nucleotides read TGCGCCAGCAGAGCGGACAGGGGGGCCGGGGAGCTGTTTTTT.

The rearrangement links TRBV6-5 to TRBJ1-6, with D unclear. The germline V and J ends were trimmed by 6 bases and 7 bases, with 10 bases remaining between them. CDR3 length equals 13 residues. The germline gives CDR1 MNHEY, CDR2 SVGAGI. CDR3 coding DNA: TGTGCCAGCAGCTTAGAGAAAAATTCACCCCTCCACTTT. This translates into CASSLEKNSPLHF.

V gene TRBV4-2 combines with J gene TRBJ2-2; no clear D. The CDR3 totals 13 residues. CDR1 LGHNA and CDR2 YNFKEQ come from the germline V gene. With 0 bases removed from V and 9 bases from J, the gap between germline ends came to 8 bases. CDR3 sequence (DNA): TGTGCCAGCAGCCAAGATTATCTGTGGGAGCTGTTTTTT. This gives the protein CASSQDYLWELFF.

The chain is built from TRBV14 and TRBJ2-3, with 10 bases fitting TRBD2. Trimming took 2 bases from V and 1 from J; bases not matched to a gene: 6. The length of the CDR3 is 17 residues. Germline CDR1 and CDR2: SGHDN and FVKESK. CDR3 DNA sequence: TGTGCCAGCAGCCAATTGAGGACTAGCGGACGCACAGATACGCAGTATTTT. It is translated as CASSQLRTSGRTDTQYF.

V is TRBV15 and J is TRBJ1-2, with a tentative D call TRBD1 (5 bases). Germline CDR1 and CDR2: LNHNV and YYDKDF (reference sequence). Trimming removed 0 bases from V and 12 bases from J, with 11 bases in between. This CDR3 region has 12 residues. CDR3 in amino acids: CATSRDGAVNTF. The CDR3 DNA reads TGTGCCACCAGCAGAGATGGGGCAGTTAACACCTTC.

This sequence joins TRBV7-9 and TRBJ2-3; tentatively, D is TRBD2 (7 bases). The V gene's germline CDR1 is SEHNR and CDR2 FQNEAQ (reference sequence). With 5 bases removed from V and 4 bases from J, the gap between germline ends came to 13 bases. This CDR3 has 14 residues. The CDR3 nucleotides are TGTGCCAGCAGCCCCGAGGGGGGGGCAGATACGCAGTATTTT. Amino acid sequence: CASSPEGGADTQYF.

The J gene is TRBJ2-3, the V gene TRBV19; D not certain. Trimming cost V 0 bases and J 3 bases, with 4 bases left between them. This CDR3 has 13 residues. CDR1 is LNHDA and CDR2 is SQIVND in the germline V gene (reference sequence). CDR3 DNA sequence: TGTGCCAGTAGTATAGATTCGACAGATACGCAGTATTTT. This gives the protein CASSIDSTDTQYF.

The chain combines TRBV5-1 with TRBJ2-5, with 7 bases lining up with TRBD1. CDR3 size: 15 residues. Germline V gene data show CDR1 as SGHRS and CDR2 as YFSETQ. Losses at the gene ends were 0 bases for V and 3 bases for J; bases not matched to a gene: 5. In DNA form, the CDR3 reads TGCGCCAGCAGCTTGGGCCTTACAGGGGAAGAGACCCAGTACTTC. Residues: CASSLGLTGEETQYF.

V and J are TRBV27 and TRBJ1-2; D remains ambiguous. This CDR3 comprises 12 residues. V lost 3 bases and J 4 bases, leaving 6 bases between the germline ends. Germline CDR1 and CDR2: MNHEY and SMNVEV (reference sequence). CDR3 sequence: CASSLIGYGYTF. The CDR3 DNA reads TGTGCCAGCAGTTTGATCGGCTATGGCTACACCTTC.

CDR3 loop: CASSELGLAGNNEQFF. In nucleotides, the CDR3 is TGTGCCAGCAGTGAGCTAGGACTAGCGGGGAACAATGAGCAGTTCTTC. The genes are TRBV2 and TRBJ2-1, with 12 bases that match TRBD2. CDR1 is SNHLY, CDR2 FYNNEI, per germline. This CDR3 is built from 16 residues. J lost 5 bases, V lost 3 bases, and 5 bases had no gene match.